The 9 T cell receptor beta chains below were found in one sample sequenced in a study of T cell changes during pregnancy in multiple sclerosis. Libraries were prepared by immunoSEQ multiplex PCR; TCRdb keeps only in-frame clonotypes and omits some of them. The table includes 65,000 to 85,000 clones, roughly 90% detected once. The sample consisted of peripheral blood, taken in the third trimester of pregnancy. The receptor set was obtained from a female donor with multiple sclerosis, enrolled in a pregnancy study.

This clone was detected once. The chain recombines TRBV23-1 with TRBJ2-7, with D unresolved. TRBV23-1 is recorded as an ORF, its role being uncertain. The CDR3 has 12 amino acids. The V and J ends lost 7 bases and 0 bases respectively, with 7 bases between them. Here the CDR3 DNA reads TGCGCCAGCACCCCCAGCTCCTACGAGCAGTACTTC. It is translated as CASTPSSYEQYF.

For this clone: Within the sample, other DNA sequences also encode this same CDR3. V and J are TRBV18 and TRBJ2-3, with D possibly TRBD2 on 7 matching bases. The CDR3 sequence is 14 residues long. Trimming took off 1 base at V and 4 bases at J, with 9 bases between the two ends. Germline-derived CDR1 and CDR2 are KGHSH and LQKENI. CDR3 sequence reads: CASSPRGGPDTQYF. For the CDR3, the DNA is TGTGCCAGCTCACCACGGGGGGGCCCAGATACGCAGTATTTT.

A few counts support this clone. The DNA of the CDR3 is TGTGCCAGCAGCCCCATCGGACGGCGGGGGGTTGCCTACGAGCAGTACTTC. This gives the protein CASSPIGRRGVAYEQYF. This rearrangement joins TRBV11-2 to TRBJ2-7, with 8 bases that match TRBD2. Germline V gives CDR1 SGHAT, CDR2 FQNNGV. V was clipped by 5 bases and J by 2 bases; unmatched bases: 14. The CDR3 consists of 17 residues.

The rearrangement links TRBV28 to TRBJ2-7; the match to TRBD1 covers 10 bases. Trimming cost V 4 bases and J 2 bases; bases outside gene matches: 2. CDR1 and CDR2 (germline): MDHEN, SYDVKM. This CDR3 has 14 amino acids. CDR3 protein: CASSSGTGAYEQYF. The CDR3 bases are TGTGCCAGCAGTTCCGGGACAGGGGCCTACGAGCAGTACTTC.

The genes are TRBV21-1 and TRBJ1-4; the DNA was not used to check the table's D call, TRBD1. TRBV21-1 is flagged as a pseudogene. This CDR3 contains 16 residues. The CDR3 DNA sequence: TGTGCCAGCAGCAAACCCACCGGACAGACTAATGAAAAACTGTTTTTT. Its translation: CASSKPTGQTNEKLFF.

The chain uses TRBV11-2 and TRBJ1-6; possible D gene TRBD1, 6 bases. Germline CDR1 is SGHAT and CDR2 is FQNNGV. The CDR3 is made up of 15 amino acids. V dropped 5 bases and J dropped 7 bases, with 15 bases sitting between them. The CDR3 is CASSPIQGRNSPLHF. CDR3 in DNA: TGTGCCAGCAGCCCAATACAGGGACGGAATTCACCCCTCCACTTT.

The V call is TRBV2, the J call TRBJ2-5; tentatively, D is TRBD2 (7 bases). The CDR3 has 16 amino acids. Germline loops: CDR1 SNHLY, CDR2 FYNNEI. V lost 2 bases, J lost 2 bases, and 15 bases lay in between. CDR3 sequence: CASSEMRGLWQETQYF. CDR3 DNA sequence: TGTGCCAGCAGTGAAATGCGGGGGCTGTGGCAAGAGACCCAGTACTTC.

Comments on this clone: Likely a read error: the CDR3 ends without its conserved phenylalanine or tryptophan. The limits of the CDR3 on the DNA are not certain, so only TCRdb's listed CDR3 is given. CDR3 sequence reads: CASSAPSPTL. The chain links TRBV11-3 to TRBJ2-7; TRBD2 was called by the table and not checked on the DNA. The CDR3 has 10 amino acids, counting both end residues. CDR1 and CDR2 (germline): SGHNT, YENEEA.

A single count supports this clone. V is TRBV4-1 and J is TRBJ1-1; 11 nucleotides align to TRBD1. Looked up from germline, CDR1 is MGHRA and CDR2 is YSYEKL. With V trimmed by 2 bases and J by 5 bases, 4 bases remained unmatched. This CDR3 is built from 15 residues. The CDR3 region is CASSQRTGGLTEAFF. In nucleotides, the CDR3 is TGCGCCAGCAGCCAACGGACAGGGGGCTTGACTGAAGCTTTCTTT.